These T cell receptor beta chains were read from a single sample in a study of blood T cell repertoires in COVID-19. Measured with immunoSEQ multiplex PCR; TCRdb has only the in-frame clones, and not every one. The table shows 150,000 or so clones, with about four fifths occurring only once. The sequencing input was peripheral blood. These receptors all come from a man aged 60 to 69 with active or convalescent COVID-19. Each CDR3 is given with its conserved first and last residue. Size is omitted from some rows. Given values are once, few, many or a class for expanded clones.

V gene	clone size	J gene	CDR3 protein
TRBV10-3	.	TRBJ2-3	CAIMYAADTQYF
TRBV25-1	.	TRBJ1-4	CASGGRAMLNEKLFF
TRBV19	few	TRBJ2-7	CASSIPPQGEQYF
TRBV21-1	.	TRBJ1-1	CASSNLTEIHTEAFF
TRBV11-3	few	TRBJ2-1	CASSLVSGPYNEQFF
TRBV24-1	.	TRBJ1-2	CATSDFEGGGYTF
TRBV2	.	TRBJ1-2	CASIDGGVAGYTF
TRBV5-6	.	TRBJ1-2	CASSLVVAGGAPNGYTF
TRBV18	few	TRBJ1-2	CASSTYRVDGYTF
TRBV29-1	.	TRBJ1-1	CSVGAPHSGAEAFF
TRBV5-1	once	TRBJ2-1	CASSVTSRRDNEQFF
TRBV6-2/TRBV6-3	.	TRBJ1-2	CASSPSVYYGYTF
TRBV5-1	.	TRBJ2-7	CASAPGTPYEQYF
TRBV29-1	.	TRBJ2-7	CSGTGADEQYF
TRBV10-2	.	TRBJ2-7	CASSGAGGPYEQYF
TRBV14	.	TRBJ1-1	CASSQEVRGSEAFF
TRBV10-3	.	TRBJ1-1	CAISVGEVNTEAFF
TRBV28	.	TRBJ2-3	CASSLLLAGGPDTQYF
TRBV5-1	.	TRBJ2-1	CASSLRAGGLNEQFF
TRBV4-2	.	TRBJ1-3	CASSRALGPSSGNTIYF
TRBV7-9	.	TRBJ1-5	CASSRQDNQPQHF
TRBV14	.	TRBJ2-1	CASSGVGEQFF
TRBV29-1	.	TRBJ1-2	CSVRTPNYGYTF
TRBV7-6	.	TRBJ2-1	CASSLAGTGAYNEQFF
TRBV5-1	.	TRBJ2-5	CASTPAGGKETQYF
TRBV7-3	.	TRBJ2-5	CASSTATRAETQYF
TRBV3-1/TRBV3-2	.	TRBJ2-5	CASSRMGLAGGETQYF
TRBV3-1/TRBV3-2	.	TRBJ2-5	CASSQGVRGTPRVTQYF
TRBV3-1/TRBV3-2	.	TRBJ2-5	CASSHTSAGTQYF
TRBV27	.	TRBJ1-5	CASSLQGAHQPQHF
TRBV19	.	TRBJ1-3	CASSMVRNTIYF
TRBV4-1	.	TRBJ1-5	CASSQDATDQPQHF
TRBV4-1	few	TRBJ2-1	CASSQGGILRDYNEQFF
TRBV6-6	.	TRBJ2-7	CASSTASSYEQYF
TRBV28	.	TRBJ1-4	CASSFLYGQPGEKLFF
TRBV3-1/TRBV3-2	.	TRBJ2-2	CASSQSHGAGELFF
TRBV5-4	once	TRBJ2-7	CASSPLSSGLGEQYF
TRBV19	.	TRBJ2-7	CASSPSTGGSSYEQYF
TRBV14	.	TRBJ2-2	CASSFGSTNTGELFF
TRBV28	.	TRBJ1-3	CASSVSGNTIYF
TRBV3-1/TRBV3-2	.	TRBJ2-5	CASSPTPGAQYF
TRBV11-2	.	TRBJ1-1	CASSRQGGINTEAFF
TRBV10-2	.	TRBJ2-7	CASRGLDYEQYF
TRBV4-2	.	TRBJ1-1	CASSQFQGTNTEAFF
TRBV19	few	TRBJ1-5	CASSRGRETNNQPQHF
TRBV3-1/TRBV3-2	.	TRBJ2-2	CASSRTGPRAGELFF
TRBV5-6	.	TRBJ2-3	CASSLFRGGGTDTQYF
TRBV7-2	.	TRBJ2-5	CASSLAVVAGEETQYF
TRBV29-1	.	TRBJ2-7	CSVVVLAPTYEQYF
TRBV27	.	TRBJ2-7	CASSLTPGLASEQYF
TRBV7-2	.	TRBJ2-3	CASSLTGGLLTDTQYF
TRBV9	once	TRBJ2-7	CASSPTSVNEQYF
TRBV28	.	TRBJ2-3	CASSRTSSSTDTQYF
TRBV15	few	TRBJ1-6	CATSRDPGPLHF
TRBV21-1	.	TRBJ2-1	CASSKAKLAGDEQFF
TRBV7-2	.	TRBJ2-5	CASCRTAQETQYF